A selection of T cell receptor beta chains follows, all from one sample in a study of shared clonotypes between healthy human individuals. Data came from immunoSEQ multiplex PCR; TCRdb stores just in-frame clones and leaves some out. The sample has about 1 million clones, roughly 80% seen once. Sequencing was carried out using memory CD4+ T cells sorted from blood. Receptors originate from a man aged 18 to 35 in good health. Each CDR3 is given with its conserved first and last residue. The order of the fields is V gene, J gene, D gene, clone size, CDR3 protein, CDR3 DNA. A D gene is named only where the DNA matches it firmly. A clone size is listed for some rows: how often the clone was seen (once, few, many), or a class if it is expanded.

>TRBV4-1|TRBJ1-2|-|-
CAGSQLTGSNYGYTF
TGCGCCGGCAGCCAGCTTACAGGATCGAACTATGGCTACACCTTC
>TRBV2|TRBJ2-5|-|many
CASSANGETQYF
TGTGCCAGCAGTGCGAATGGAGAGACCCAGTACTTC
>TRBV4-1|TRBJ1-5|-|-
CASSQGGQRQPQHF
TGCGCCAGCAGCCAAGGTGGACAGCGTCAGCCCCAGCATTTT
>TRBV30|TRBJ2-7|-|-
CAWSVNSNEQYF
TGTGCCTGGAGTGTAAATTCGAACGAGCAGTACTTC
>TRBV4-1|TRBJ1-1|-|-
CASSQGRTQGWAEAFF
TGCGCCAGCAGCCAGGGGAGAACCCAGGGGTGGGCTGAAGCTTTCTTT
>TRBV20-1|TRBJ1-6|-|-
CSARGSGYLF
TGCAGTGCTCGCGGGTCGGGTTACCTCTTT
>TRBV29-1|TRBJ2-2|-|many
CSVKVGTNTGELFF
TGCAGCGTGAAAGTCGGGACGAACACCGGGGAGCTGTTTTTT
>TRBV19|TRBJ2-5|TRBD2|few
CASSTAGTSEETQYF
TGTGCCAGTAGTACCGCCGGGACTAGCGAGGAGACCCAGTACTTC
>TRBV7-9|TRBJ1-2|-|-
CASRHPAGRANYGYTF
TGTGCCAGCAGGCACCCGGCGGGCAGGGCCAACTATGGCTACACCTTC
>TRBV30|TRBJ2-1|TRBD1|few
CAWRARQGVVYEQFF
TGTGCCTGGAGGGCCCGACAGGGGGTAGTATATGAGCAGTTCTTC
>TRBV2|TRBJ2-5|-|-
CASSKTGHNQETQYF
TGTGCCAGCAGTAAGACGGGGCACAACCAAGAGACCCAGTACTTC
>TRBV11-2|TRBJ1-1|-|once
CASSFDGERRTGPTEAFF
TGTGCCAGCAGCTTCGATGGGGAAAGGCGCACCGGTCCAACTGAAGCTTTCTTT
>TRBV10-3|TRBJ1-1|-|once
CAISGGTLNTEAFF
TGTGCCATCAGTGGGGGGACGCTGAACACTGAAGCTTTCTTT
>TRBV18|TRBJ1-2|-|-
CASSGDISNYGYTF
TGTGCCAGCTCAGGGGACATTTCTAACTATGGCTACACCTTC
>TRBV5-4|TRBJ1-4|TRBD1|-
CASSSPGQTNEKLFF
TGTGCCAGCAGCTCACCGGGACAGACTAATGAAAAACTGTTTTTT
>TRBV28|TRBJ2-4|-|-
CASNLSNREGGKNIQYF
TGTGCCAGCAACCTTTCGAACAGGGAGGGTGGCAAAAACATTCAGTACTTC
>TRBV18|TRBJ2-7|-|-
CASSPTTLNYEQYF
TGTGCCAGCTCACCGACCACTCTAAACTACGAGCAGTACTTC
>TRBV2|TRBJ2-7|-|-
CASTLEDGHYEQYF
TGTGCCAGCACCTTAGAGGACGGACACTACGAGCAGTACTTC
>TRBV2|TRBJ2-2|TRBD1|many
CASSPGQGRTGELFF
TGTGCCAGCAGTCCGGGACAGGGTCGAACCGGGGAGCTGTTTTTT
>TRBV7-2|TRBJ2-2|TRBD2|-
CASSLGERGGNTGELFF
TGTGCCAGCAGCTTAGGAGAGCGGGGGGGTAACACCGGGGAGCTGTTTTTT
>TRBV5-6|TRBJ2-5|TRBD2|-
CASSLEGLAEETQYF
TGTGCCAGCAGCTTGGAAGGCCTAGCGGAAGAGACCCAGTACTTC
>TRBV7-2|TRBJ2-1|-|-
CASSSSPQGNEQFF
TGTGCCAGCAGCAGCTCGCCTCAGGGGAATGAGCAGTTCTTC
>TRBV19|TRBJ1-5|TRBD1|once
CASLPQGAGNQPQHF
TGTGCCAGCCTACCCCAGGGGGCCGGCAATCAGCCCCAGCATTTT
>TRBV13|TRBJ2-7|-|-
CASSFSPLRGSSYEQYF
TGTGCCAGCAGCTTCAGTCCACTTCGCGGGTCCTCCTACGAGCAGTACTTC
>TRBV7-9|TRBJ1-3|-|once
CGITDSSSSGNTIYF
TGTGGCATAACAGACAGCTCGAGCTCTGGAAACACCATATATTTT
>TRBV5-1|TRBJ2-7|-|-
CASSPDSSALSYEQYF
TGCGCCAGCAGCCCTGATAGTAGCGCGCTATCCTACGAGCAGTACTTC
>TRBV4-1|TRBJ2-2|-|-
CASSQVGADGLSTGELFF
TGCGCCAGCAGCCAAGTAGGGGCGGATGGGTTGTCCACCGGGGAGCTGTTTTTT
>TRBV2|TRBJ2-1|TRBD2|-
CASSRTSGRVLAEQFF
TGTGCCAGCAGTAGGACTAGCGGGAGAGTCTTGGCTGAGCAGTTCTTC
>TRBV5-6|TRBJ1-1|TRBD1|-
CASSPGTGGRKTEAFF
TGTGCCAGCAGCCCCGGGACAGGGGGTAGAAAAACTGAAGCTTTCTTT
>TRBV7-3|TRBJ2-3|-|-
CASTTGGVTDTQYF
TGTGCCAGCACCACCGGCGGGGTCACAGATACGCAGTATTTT
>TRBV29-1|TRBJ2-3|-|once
CSVDRTDTQYF
TGCAGCGTTGATCGGACAGATACGCAGTATTTT
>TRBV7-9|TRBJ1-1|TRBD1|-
CASSPGQGRTEAFF
TGTGCCAGCAGCCCCGGACAGGGGCGAACTGAAGCTTTCTTT
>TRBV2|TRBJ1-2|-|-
CASSPNYRPNYGYTF
TGTGCCAGCAGCCCCAATTACAGGCCTAACTATGGCTACACCTTC
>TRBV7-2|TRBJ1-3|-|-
CASSPGQGVPGNTIYF
TGTGCCAGCAGCCCCGGGCAGGGCGTACCTGGAAACACCATATATTTT
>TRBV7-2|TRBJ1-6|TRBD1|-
CASSLAPTGTAELGPLHF
TGTGCCAGCAGCTTAGCACCAACCGGGACAGCTGAGCTGGGACCCCTCCACTTT
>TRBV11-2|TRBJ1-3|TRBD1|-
CASSTDRVELGGNTIYF
TGTGCCAGCAGCACCGACAGGGTCGAATTGGGTGGAAACACCATATATTTT
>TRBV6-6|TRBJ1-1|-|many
CASSRTENTEAFF
TGTGCCAGCAGTCGGACAGAGAACACTGAAGCTTTCTTT
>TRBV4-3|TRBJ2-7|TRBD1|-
CASSKGQGWTYEQYF
TGCGCCAGCAGCAAGGGACAGGGTTGGACCTACGAGCAGTACTTC
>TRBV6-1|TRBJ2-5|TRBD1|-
CASVWDRETQYF
TGTGCCAGCGTGTGGGACAGGGAGACCCAGTACTTC
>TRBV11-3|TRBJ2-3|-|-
CASSLLQGMSDTQYF
TGTGCCAGCAGCTTATTACAGGGAATGTCCGATACGCAGTATTTT
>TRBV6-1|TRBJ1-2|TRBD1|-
CASRAGTGYGYTF
TGTGCCAGCAGAGCCGGGACAGGCTATGGCTACACCTTC
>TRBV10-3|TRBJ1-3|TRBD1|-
CAISESLGQQRNTIYF
TGTGCCATCAGTGAGTCGTTGGGACAGCAGAGAAACACCATATATTTT
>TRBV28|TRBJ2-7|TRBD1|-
CASSSAYRGGEQYF
TGTGCCAGCAGTTCGGCGTACAGGGGCGGCGAGCAGTACTTC
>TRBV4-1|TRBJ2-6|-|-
CASSHDMGFGLGANVLTF
TGCGCCAGCAGCCATGACATGGGTTTCGGGTTGGGGGCCAACGTCCTGACTTTC
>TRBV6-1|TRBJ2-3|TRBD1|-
CASSEQGASTDTQYF
TGTGCCAGCAGTGAACAGGGGGCGAGCACAGATACGCAGTATTTT
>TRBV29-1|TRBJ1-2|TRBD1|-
CSVGQGDGYTF
TGCAGCGTTGGACAGGGGGATGGCTACACCTTC
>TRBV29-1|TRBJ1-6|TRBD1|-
CSVEGQQGLNSPLHF
TGCAGCGTCGAGGGACAGCAAGGACTTAATTCACCCCTCCACTTT